This T cell receptor (beta chain) comes out of a study of OX40 agonist ivuxolimab in advanced cancers. Study at large: The patients' treatment was ivuxolimab, an agonistic anti-OX40 (CD134) antibody. Previous treatment with anti-PD-1, anti-PD-L1 or anti-CTLA-4 therapy was allowed; more than 35% had received some.

Peripheral blood came from all dose cohorts at three timepoints. This CDR3 region has 15 residues. CDR1 is SGHRS, CDR2 YFSETQ, per germline. V gave up 0 bases and J gave up 5 bases, with 14 bases separating them. The protocol was immunoSEQ multiplex PCR, while the TCRdb copy is restricted to in-frame clones and leaves out a portion. The sample has about 61,000 clones, around 90% seen once. This clonotype originated in an adult with an advanced solid tumor such as melanoma, head and neck, liver or kidney cancer. The chain has TRBV5-1 and TRBJ2-5; a possible D gene is TRBD2 (5 bases). This specimen consisted of CD4+ or CD8+ T cells sorted from blood, obtained in a trial of the OX40 agonist ivuxolimab. CDR3 residues: CASSLALRRDETQYF. The CDR3 DNA is TGCGCCAGCAGCTTGGCCCTCAGACGGGATGAGACCCAGTACTTC.